This T cell receptor beta chain was recorded in a study of CXCR3-negative and CXCR3-positive naive CD8 T cells. Study-wide findings and caveats: Relative to CXCR3-negative naive cells, CXCR3-positive naive cells had more hydrophobic TRB CDR3s.

Each TRB cDNA library was prepared by 5' RACE (with UMI labels). Each CDR3 protein gets one entry in TCRdb, which reprocessed the 5' RACE reads and gives no DNA. The sample table includes about 130,000 distinct CDR3 sequences. CDR3 length: 16 amino acids. Germline values: CDR1 SNHLY, CDR2 FYNNEI. For this clonotype: The antigen is unknown.

The chain links TRBV2 to TRBJ2-1. This receptor was identified in a human donor in good health. Some clones in this sample may be carry-over from other donors' samples. The sequenced material came from naive CXCR3+ CD8+ T cells from blood. Subset denoted: CD45RO-CCR7+CD27+CD95- naive CD8+ T cells expressing CXCR3 (TNR3+). Here the CDR3 reads CASSDVRVSSYNEQFF.